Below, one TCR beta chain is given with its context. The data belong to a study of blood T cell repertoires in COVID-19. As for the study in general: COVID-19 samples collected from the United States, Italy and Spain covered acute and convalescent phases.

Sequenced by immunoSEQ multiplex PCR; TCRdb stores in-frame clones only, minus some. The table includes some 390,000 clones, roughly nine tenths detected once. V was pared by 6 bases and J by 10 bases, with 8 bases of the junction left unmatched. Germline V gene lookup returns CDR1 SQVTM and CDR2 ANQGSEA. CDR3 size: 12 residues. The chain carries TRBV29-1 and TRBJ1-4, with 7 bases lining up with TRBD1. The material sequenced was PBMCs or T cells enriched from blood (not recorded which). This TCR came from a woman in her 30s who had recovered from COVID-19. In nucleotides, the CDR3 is TGCAGCGTCCGGACAGGACAGAGAAAACTGTTTTTT. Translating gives CSVRTGQRKLFF.